This T cell receptor (beta chain) was identified during a study of neoadjuvant nivolumab and ipilimumab in lung cancer. Study outcomes and limitations: Blood richness before therapy tracked richness in tumors resected after neoadjuvant therapy. From pretherapy to surgery, tumor richness and clonality rose with dual therapy. Compared with tumor-adjacent uninvolved lung, resected tumors showed greater richness and clonality. Pathologic regression was not significantly tied to TCR clonality.

Data came from immunoSEQ multiplex PCR; TCRdb stores just in-frame clones and leaves some out. The sample comprises 45,000 to 55,000 clones, roughly 91% of which are singletons, and around 3.8% rests with the top ten. The length of the CDR3 is 13 residues. Germline values: CDR1 SQVTM, CDR2 ANQGSEA. Trimming pared 4 bases from V and 8 bases from J, leaving 16 bases between. Turning to this clone: The antigen remains unidentified.

This sample comprised blood, obtained before neoadjuvant nivolumab, alone or with ipilimumab. The source is an adult with non-small cell lung cancer. Some clones in this sample may be carry-over from other donors' samples. The gene calls are TRBV29-1 and TRBJ2-3, with a possible D match to TRBD1 (6 bases). The CDR3 loop is CSVGTEIMATQYF. CDR3 sequence (DNA): TGCAGCGTTGGGACAGAAATAATGGCTACGCAGTATTTT.